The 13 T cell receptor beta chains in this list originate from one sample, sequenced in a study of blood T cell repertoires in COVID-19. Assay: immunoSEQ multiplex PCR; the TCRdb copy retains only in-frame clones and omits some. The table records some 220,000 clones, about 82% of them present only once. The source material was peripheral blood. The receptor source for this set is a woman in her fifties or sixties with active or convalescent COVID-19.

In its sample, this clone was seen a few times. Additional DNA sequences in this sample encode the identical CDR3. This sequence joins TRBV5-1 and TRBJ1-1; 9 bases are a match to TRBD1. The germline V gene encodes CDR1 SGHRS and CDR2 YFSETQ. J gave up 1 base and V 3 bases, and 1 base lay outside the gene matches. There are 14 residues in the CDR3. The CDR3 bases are TGCGCCAGCAGCTCGGGACAGGGGAACACTGAAGCTTTCTTT. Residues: CASSSGQGNTEAFF.

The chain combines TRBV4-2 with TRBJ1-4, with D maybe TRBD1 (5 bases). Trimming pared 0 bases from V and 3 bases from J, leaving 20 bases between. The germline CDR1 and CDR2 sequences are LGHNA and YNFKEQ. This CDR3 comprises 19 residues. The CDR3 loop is CASSQEEKTARGANEKLFF. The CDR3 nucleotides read TGTGCCAGCAGCCAAGAGGAAAAGACAGCCCGGGGGGCTAATGAAAAACTGTTTTTT.

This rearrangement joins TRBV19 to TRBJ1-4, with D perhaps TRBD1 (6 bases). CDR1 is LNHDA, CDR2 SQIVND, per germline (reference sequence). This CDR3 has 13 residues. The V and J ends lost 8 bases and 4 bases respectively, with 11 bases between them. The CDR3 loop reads CASAGTLNEKLFF. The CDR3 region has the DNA TGTGCCAGTGCCGGGACACTTAATGAAAAACTGTTTTTT. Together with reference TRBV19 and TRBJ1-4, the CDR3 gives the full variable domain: DGGITQSPKYLFRKEGQNVTLSCEQNLNHDAMYWYRQDPGQGLRLIYYSQIVNDFQKGDIAEGYSVSREKKESFPLTVTSAQKNPTAFYLCASAGTLNEKLFFGSGTQLSVL.

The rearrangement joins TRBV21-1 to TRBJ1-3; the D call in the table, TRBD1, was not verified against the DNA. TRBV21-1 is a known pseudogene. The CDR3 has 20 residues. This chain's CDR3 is CASSKGAGTGPRSSGNTIYF. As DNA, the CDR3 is TGTGCCAGCAGCAAAGGGGCCGGGACAGGTCCAAGAAGCTCTGGAAACACCATATATTTT.

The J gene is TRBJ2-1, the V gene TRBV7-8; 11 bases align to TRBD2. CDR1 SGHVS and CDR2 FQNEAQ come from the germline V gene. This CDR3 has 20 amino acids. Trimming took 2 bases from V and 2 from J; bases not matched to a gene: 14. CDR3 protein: CASSLTGLAGGLGAYNEQFF. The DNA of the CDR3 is TGTGCCAGCAGCTTAACCGGCCTAGCGGGGGGCCTAGGGGCCTACAATGAGCAGTTCTTC.

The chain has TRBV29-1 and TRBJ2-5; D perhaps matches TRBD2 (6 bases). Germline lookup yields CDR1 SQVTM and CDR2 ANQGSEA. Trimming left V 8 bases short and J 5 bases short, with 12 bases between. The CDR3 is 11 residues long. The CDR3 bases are TGCAGCTTCCCGGGGGTGGAGACCCAGTACTTC. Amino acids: CSFPGVETQYF.

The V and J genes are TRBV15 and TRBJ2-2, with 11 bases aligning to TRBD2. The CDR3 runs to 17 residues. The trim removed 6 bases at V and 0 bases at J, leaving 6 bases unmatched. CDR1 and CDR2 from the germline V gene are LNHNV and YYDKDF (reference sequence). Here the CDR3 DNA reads TGTGCCACCAGTGGTAGCGGGAGGGCATCGAACACCGGGGAGCTGTTTTTT. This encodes CATSGSGRASNTGELFF. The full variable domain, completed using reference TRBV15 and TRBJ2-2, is DAMVIQNPRYQVTQFGKPVTLSCSQTLNHNVMYWYQQKSSQAPKLLFHYYDKDFNNEADTPDNFQSRRPNTSFCFLDIRSPGLGDTAMYLCATSGSGRASNTGELFFGEGSRLTVL.

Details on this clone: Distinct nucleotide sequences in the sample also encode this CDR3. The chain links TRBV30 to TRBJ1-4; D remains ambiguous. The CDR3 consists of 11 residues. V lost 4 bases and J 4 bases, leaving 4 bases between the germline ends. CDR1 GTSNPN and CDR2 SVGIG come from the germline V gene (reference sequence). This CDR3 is CAWTGNEKLFF. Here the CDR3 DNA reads TGTGCCTGGACCGGTAATGAAAAACTGTTTTTT.

The CDR3 DNA reads TGTGCCAGCAGTACTTGGGGGGGGGAAGAGAACACTGAAGCTTTCTTT. It yields the protein CASSTWGGEENTEAFF. The chain has TRBV3-1 (or the pseudogene TRBV3-2) and TRBJ1-1, with D maybe TRBD1 (5 bases). The CDR3 spans 16 residues. The V and J ends lost 6 bases and 1 base respectively, with 18 bases between them. CDR1 is LGHDT, CDR2 YNNKEL, per germline (reference sequence).

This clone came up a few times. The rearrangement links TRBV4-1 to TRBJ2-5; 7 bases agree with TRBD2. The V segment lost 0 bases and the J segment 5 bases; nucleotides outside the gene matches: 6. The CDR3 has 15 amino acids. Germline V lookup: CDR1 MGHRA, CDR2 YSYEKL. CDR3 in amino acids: CASSQDRGVEETQYF. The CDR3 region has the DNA TGCGCCAGCAGCCAAGATCGGGGGGTGGAGGAGACCCAGTACTTC.

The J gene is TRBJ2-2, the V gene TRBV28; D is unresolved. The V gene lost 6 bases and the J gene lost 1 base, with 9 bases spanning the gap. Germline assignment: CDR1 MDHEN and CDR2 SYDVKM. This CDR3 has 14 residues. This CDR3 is CASSPRGNTGELFF. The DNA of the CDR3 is TGTGCCAGCAGCCCCCGCGGGAACACCGGGGAGCTGTTTTTT.

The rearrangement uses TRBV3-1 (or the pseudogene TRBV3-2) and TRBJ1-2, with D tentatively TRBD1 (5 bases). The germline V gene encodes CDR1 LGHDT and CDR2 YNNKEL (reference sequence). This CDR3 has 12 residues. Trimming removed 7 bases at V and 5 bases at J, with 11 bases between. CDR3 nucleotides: TGTGCCAGCAATAGGGGTTCTTATGGCTACACCTTC. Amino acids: CASNRGSYGYTF.

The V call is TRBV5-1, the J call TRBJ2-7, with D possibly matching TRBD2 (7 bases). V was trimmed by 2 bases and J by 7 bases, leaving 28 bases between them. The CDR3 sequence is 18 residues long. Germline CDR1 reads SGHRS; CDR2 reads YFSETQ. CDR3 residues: CASSFQGTIRFPGGEQYF. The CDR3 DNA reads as TGCGCCAGCAGCTTTCAGGGGACTATTAGGTTCCCCGGCGGAGAGCAGTACTTC.